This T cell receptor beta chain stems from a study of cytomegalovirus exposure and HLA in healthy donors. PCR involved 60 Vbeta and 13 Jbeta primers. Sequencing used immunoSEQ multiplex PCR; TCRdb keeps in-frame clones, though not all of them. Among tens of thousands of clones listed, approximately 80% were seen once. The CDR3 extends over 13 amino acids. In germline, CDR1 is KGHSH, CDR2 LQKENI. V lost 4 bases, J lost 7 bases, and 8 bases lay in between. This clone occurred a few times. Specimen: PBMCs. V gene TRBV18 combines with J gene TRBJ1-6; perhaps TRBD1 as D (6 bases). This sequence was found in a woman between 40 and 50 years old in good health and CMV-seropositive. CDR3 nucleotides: TGTGCCAGCTCACTGGACAGAAATTCACCCCTCCACTTT. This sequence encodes CASSLDRNSPLHF.